The sequence of this TCR beta chain was determined in a study of blood T cell repertoires in COVID-19. Methods used by the authors: Researchers report that nucleated cell counts were estimated from reference gene primer amplification. Assay: immunoSEQ multiplex PCR; the TCRdb copy retains only in-frame clones and omits some. V and J calls and clone size are those listed in that table; D and trimming were worked out from the DNA. This table has about 250,000 clones, 90% appearing once. Seattle patient enrollment occurred during active infection, with longitudinal follow-up thereafter. Sequenced material: peripheral blood. The sequence was collected from a woman aged 55 to 70 with COVID-19, enrolled during active disease.

CDR3 in amino acids: CASSRRLAGVTDTQYF. The CDR3 DNA reads TGTGCCAGCAGTCGACGACTAGCGGGGGTCACAGATACGCAGTATTTT. This chain links TRBV27 with TRBJ2-3; the match to TRBD2 covers 12 bases. The CDR3 has 16 residues. Germline V gene data show CDR1 as MNHEY and CDR2 as SMNVEV (reference sequence). The V and J ends lost 5 bases and 2 bases, in that order; junction bases with no gene match: 5.